The next 10 T cell receptor beta chains were all read from a single sample in a study of blood T cell repertoires in COVID-19. Assay: immunoSEQ multiplex PCR; the TCRdb copy retains only in-frame clones and omits some. The table has 300,000 to 350,000 clones, approximately 91% seen once. The specimen was PBMCs or T cells enriched from blood (not recorded which). Every receptor here comes from a woman in her twenties or thirties who had been exposed to COVID-19.

The rearrangement joins TRBV7-9 to TRBJ2-7, with D tentatively TRBD2 (5 bases). Trimming removed 2 bases from V and 6 bases from J, with 23 bases in between. The CDR3 extends over 17 amino acids. Germline loops: CDR1 SEHNR, CDR2 FQNEAQ (reference sequence). CDR3 in amino acids: CASSLWRAAGGRAEQYF. Written as DNA, the CDR3 is TGTGCCAGCAGCTTATGGCGGGCAGCCGGAGGAAGAGCCGAGCAGTACTTC.

The J gene is TRBJ2-3, the V gene TRBV5-5; possible D gene TRBD2, 6 bases. V shed 1 base and J shed 5 bases, with 11 bases lying between them. Germline CDR1 SGHKS, CDR2 YYEKEE (reference sequence). This CDR3 contains 14 residues. The CDR3 spells CASSLRLRGDTQYF. The CDR3 coding sequence is TGTGCCAGCAGCTTGAGGCTGCGGGGAGATACGCAGTATTTT.

The rearrangement links TRBV27 to TRBJ2-1; D call uncertain. This CDR3 spans 16 amino acids. Germline CDR1 MNHEY, CDR2 SMNVEV (reference sequence). Trimming shortened V by 8 bases and J by 0 bases, and 17 bases separated the two germline ends. The CDR3 DNA reads as TGTGCCAGCGGTCGAGCAAGCGAAAGCTCCTACAATGAGCAGTTCTTC. Residues: CASGRASESSYNEQFF.

The V gene is TRBV19, the J gene TRBJ1-4; possible D gene TRBD1, 6 bases. This CDR3 is 16 amino acids long. The V end was cut by 7 bases, the J end by 5 bases, with 20 bases between. The germline V gene encodes CDR1 LNHDA and CDR2 SQIVND (reference sequence). As DNA, the CDR3 is TGTGCCAGTAACGCCCTTAGGGGGGGCTCGAATGAAAAACTGTTTTTT. Protein: CASNALRGGSNEKLFF.

The V call is TRBV27, the J call TRBJ2-4; TRBD2 is a possible D gene (5 bases). CDR1 is MNHEY, CDR2 SMNVEV, per germline (reference sequence). The CDR3 covers 17 residues. V lost 5 bases, J lost 4 bases, and 21 bases lay in between. The CDR3 DNA reads as TGTGCCAGCAGTCCCGTGGCGGGCCCCCAGTGGAAAAACATTCAGTACTTC. This translates into CASSPVAGPQWKNIQYF.

This chain connects TRBV12-3 or TRBV12-4 to TRBJ1-1; D gene unclear. CDR3 length equals 11 residues. V lost 6 bases and J 11 bases, leaving 13 bases between the germline ends. For the CDR3, the DNA is TGTGCCAGCAGGCGCTCGGGTAGGGCTTTCTTT. It is translated as CASRRSGRAFF.

The sample holds many counts of this clone. The genes are TRBV4-1 and TRBJ2-7, with 9 bases matching TRBD1. The junction had 3 bases not matched to a gene; V was cut back by 0 bases and J by 3 bases. The CDR3 extends over 15 amino acids. Germline CDR1 is MGHRA and CDR2 is YSYEKL. CDR3: CASSQDYRGRYEQYF. The CDR3, as DNA: TGCGCCAGCAGCCAAGATTACAGGGGGCGCTACGAGCAGTACTTC.

The CDR3 sequence: CASSLPTGNTIYF. The DNA for the CDR3 is TGTGCCAGCAGTTTACCGACCGGGAACACCATATATTTT. This chain links TRBV28 with TRBJ1-3; the D is unclear. Trimming pared 2 bases from V and 7 bases from J, leaving 9 bases between. This CDR3 is built from 13 residues. Per germline, CDR1 MDHEN and CDR2 SYDVKM.

This clone has just a few counts. V gene TRBV3-1 (or the pseudogene TRBV3-2) combines with J gene TRBJ1-6; the match to TRBD1 covers 8 bases. The V gene's germline CDR1 is LGHDT and CDR2 YNNKEL (reference sequence). The J segment lost 7 bases and the V segment lost 4 bases, leaving 6 bases of the junction unmatched. The CDR3 length is 15 residues. For the CDR3, the DNA is TGTGCCAGCAGCCCACTTGGACAGGGAAATTCACCCCTCCACTTT. Translation gives CASSPLGQGNSPLHF.

A single count supports this clone. The rearrangement links TRBV3-1 (or the pseudogene TRBV3-2) to TRBJ2-1; no clear D gene. This CDR3 contains 15 residues. The germline V and J ends were trimmed by 0 bases and 6 bases, with 12 bases remaining between them. CDR1 and CDR2 from the germline V gene are LGHDT and YNNKEL (reference sequence). Here the CDR3 reads CASSQEPRSSNEQFF. The CDR3 coding sequence is TGTGCCAGCAGCCAAGAGCCGCGGAGTAGCAATGAGCAGTTCTTC.